This TCR beta chain derives from a study of identical twins. Study-level results: Compared with models, monozygotic twins showed more out-of-frame TCR alpha sharing. Within twin pairs, the out-of-frame alpha sequences they shared showed excess low generation probability. Donors were not followed over many years; analysis was cross-sectional.

This clonotype was detected a few times. The antigen remains unidentified. From germline, CDR1 is MNHNS and CDR2 SASEGT. V was shortened by 2 bases and J by 0 bases, with 11 bases between the two germline ends. The CDR3 is 16 amino acids. Template switching added a universal primer binding site, and final cDNA carried unique molecular identifiers. TCRdb processed the 5' RACE reads anew with MiXCR; each CDR3 protein has one entry. The table shows roughly 250,000 distinct CDR3 sequences, with 7.5% occurring only once. The same specimen was also included in a second study, on yellow fever vaccine responses in identical twins.

Input material: CD8+ T cells sorted from blood. This sequence originates from a woman under 30 in good health. The chain recombines TRBV6-1 with TRBJ1-3; D gene unclear. The CDR3 DNA reads as TGTGCCAGCAGTGAATTGCAGGCATACTCTGGAAACACCATATATTTT. It translates to CASSELQAYSGNTIYF.